This T cell receptor beta chain was sequenced for a study of T cells after yellow fever vaccination. Overall study results and limits: Most primary-vaccination clones reappeared after the booster (about 97% CD4, 75% to 90% CD8). A small share of clonotypes appeared in both CD4 and CD8 compartments.

It was through 5'RACE template switching that TCR cDNA was made, with a universal primer site and UMIs added. MiXCR was run by TCRdb on the 5' RACE reads, yielding one entry per CDR3 protein. The table has 200,000 to 250,000 distinct CDR3 sequences, roughly 3% seen once. CDR3 length equals 15 residues. Trimming at V came to 1 base and at J to 5 bases, leaving 5 bases not matched to a gene. Germline assignment: CDR1 SGHRS and CDR2 YFSETQ. As to this clonotype: Its antigen is still unknown.

Sequencing was performed on CD4+ T cells sorted from PBMCs, taken 10 days after the yellow fever booster vaccination. This receptor was taken from a man between 18 and 35 years old who received the YFV17D yellow fever vaccine. V is TRBV5-1 and J is TRBJ2-4; 8 bases fit TRBD2. The CDR3 reads CASSLWASGQNIQYF. The CDR3 DNA is TGCGCCAGCAGCTTGTGGGCTAGCGGGCAAAACATTCAGTACTTC. The full variable domain, in which reference TRBV5-1 and TRBJ2-4 provide the parts outside the CDR3, is KAGVTQTPRYLIKTRGQQVTLSCSPISGHRSVSWYQQTPGQGLQFLFEYFSETQRNKGNFPGRFSGRQFSNSRSEMNVSTLELGDSALYLCASSLWASGQNIQYFGAGTRLSVL.